The T cell receptor (beta chain) under discussion was sequenced for a study of patients and donors after allogeneic stem cell transplantation. This clonotype was recorded a few times. Germline V gene sequence: CDR1 DFQATT, CDR2 SNEGSKA (reference sequence). Trimming took 6 bases from V and 0 from J; bases not matched to a gene: 4. The CDR3 totals 14 residues. TCRdb independently ran MiXCR on the RT-PCR reads; one entry per CDR3 protein. The table shows around 200,000 distinct CDR3 sequences, with about 38% occurring only once. The sample was blood, either unsorted or a sorted T cell fraction (not recorded which). This clonotype was sampled from a human donor who was either an allogeneic HSCT recipient or a stem cell or donor lymphocyte infusion donor (not recorded which). It is not recorded whose cells these are; they may come from a transplant donor. This rearrangement joins TRBV20-1 to TRBJ1-1; 10 nucleotides line up with TRBD1. The CDR3 nucleotides read TGCAGTGCCATGGACAGGGGGTTGAACACTGAAGCTTTCTTT. This sequence encodes CSAMDRGLNTEAFF.